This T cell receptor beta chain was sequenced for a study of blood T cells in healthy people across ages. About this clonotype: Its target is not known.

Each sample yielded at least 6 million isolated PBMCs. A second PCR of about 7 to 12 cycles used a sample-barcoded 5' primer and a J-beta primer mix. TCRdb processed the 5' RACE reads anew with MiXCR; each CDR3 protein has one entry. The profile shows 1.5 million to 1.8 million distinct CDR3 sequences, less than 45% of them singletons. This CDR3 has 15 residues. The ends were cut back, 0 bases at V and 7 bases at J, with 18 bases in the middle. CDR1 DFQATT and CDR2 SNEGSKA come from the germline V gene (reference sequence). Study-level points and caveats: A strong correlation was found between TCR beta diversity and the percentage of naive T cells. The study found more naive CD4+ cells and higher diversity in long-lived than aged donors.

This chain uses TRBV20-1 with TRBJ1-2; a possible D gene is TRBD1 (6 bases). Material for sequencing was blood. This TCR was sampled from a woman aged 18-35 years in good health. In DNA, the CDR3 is TGCAGTGCTAGAGATACTGCGCAGGGGAGTAGTGGCTACACCTTC. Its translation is CSARDTAQGSSGYTF.